This T cell receptor (beta chain) appears in the sequencing data of a study of cytotoxic CD8 clonotypes in ibrutinib-treated CLL. Overall study context: Samples averaged roughly 260,000 productive templates and tens of thousands of productive rearrangements. General study results and limits: Elevated clonality accompanied ibrutinib response, with a return toward baseline values at progression. Age-matched healthy donor levels were exceeded by baseline clonality, which tracked circulating CD8+ T-cell counts.

A remark on this clone: Its antigen remains unidentified.

Sequencing was designed to attain a depth spanning 1 in 200,000 to 1 in 1 million T cells. Sequenced by immunoSEQ multiplex PCR; TCRdb stores in-frame clones only, minus some. Of hundreds of thousands of clones listed, 70% are singletons. The sample consisted of PBMCs, taken after 24 months of ibrutinib treatment. The source is a human donor with chronic lymphocytic leukemia.

The CDR3 loop is CASSNGQDLAKNIQYF. CDR3 nucleotide sequence: TGTGCCAGCAGCAACGGACAGGACCTAGCCAAAAACATTCAGTACTTC. V and J are TRBV13 and TRBJ2-4; 7 bases agree with TRBD1. Germline values: CDR1 PRHDT, CDR2 FYEKMQ (reference sequence). This CDR3 is built from 16 residues. V shed 5 bases and J 0 bases; nucleotides not matched to a gene: 7.